Shown below are 21 T cell receptor beta chains from a single sample sequenced in a study of blood T cells in healthy people across ages. Then a second PCR, running about 6 to 12 cycles, was carried out with a sample-barcoded 5' primer and a J-beta primer mix. TCRdb fed the 5' RACE reads into MiXCR, producing one record per CDR3 protein. The sample yields some 1.5 million distinct CDR3 sequences, 25% to 30% seen once. The sample taken for sequencing was blood. These TCRs come from a woman aged 25 to 45 in good health.

This clonotype was detected a few times. V gene TRBV2 combines with J gene TRBJ2-5; 8 positions match TRBD2. The CDR3 spans 16 residues. Germline V CDR1 and CDR2: SNHLY, FYNNEI. J lost 1 base, V lost 3 bases, and 7 bases had no gene match. The CDR3 nucleotides are TGTGCCAGCAGTGATCCTGGCGGGGGGAGCCAAGAGACCCAGTACTTC. This sequence encodes CASSDPGGGSQETQYF.

This clonotype was detected a few times. The chain joins TRBV7-2 to TRBJ2-1; D may be TRBD1 (5 bases). The CDR3 is 13 amino acids. The V gene lost 6 bases and the J gene lost 8 bases, with 14 bases spanning the gap. Germline V gene sequence: CDR1 SGHTA, CDR2 FQGNSA. CDR3 in DNA: TGTGCCAGCAGGATCGCTGGGGCAGATGAGCAGTTCTTC. It specifies CASRIAGADEQFF.

This clonotype was detected ten times or more. A read error may produce the germline difference seen at one junction end. The J gene is TRBJ1-1, the V gene TRBV6-5; TRBD1 might be the D (5 bases). The CDR3 is 12 amino acids. Germline V gene data show CDR1 as MNHEY and CDR2 as SVGAGI. DNA of the CDR3: TGTGCCAGCGGTTACCTGGGGGCTGAAGCTTTCTTT. It encodes CASGYLGAEAFF.

This clonotype was recorded a few times. The chain combines TRBV6-5 with TRBJ1-5; TRBD1 matches 7 bases. The junction had 9 bases not matched to a gene; V was cut back by 6 bases and J by 4 bases. The CDR3 loop spans 15 amino acids. Germline V gene sequence: CDR1 MNHEY, CDR2 SVGAGI. The CDR3 region has the DNA TGTGCCAGCAGGGTCGACAGGGAAGGGAATCAGCCCCAGCATTTT. It yields the protein CASRVDREGNQPQHF.

Details on this clonotype: Relative to the germline gene, one junction end is altered; a read error may explain this. J is TRBJ2-3 and V is TRBV7-3; D gene unclear. CDR1 is SGHTA, CDR2 FQGTGA, per germline. The CDR3 is made up of 13 amino acids. The CDR3 nucleotides read TGTGCCAGCAGCTTATTGCCATGGGATACGCGGTATTTT. It yields the protein CASSLLPWDTRYF.

This clonotype was seen at least ten times. J is TRBJ2-5 and V is TRBV7-2; D gene ambiguous. CDR1 and CDR2 (germline): SGHTA, FQGNSA. CDR3 length: 14 amino acids. The germline V and J ends were trimmed by 7 bases and 2 bases, with 14 bases remaining between them. CDR3 amino acids: CASTHSPAQETQYF. The CDR3 DNA reads as TGTGCCAGCACGCATTCACCGGCGCAAGAGACCCAGTACTTC.

V usage is TRBV6-1 and J usage is TRBJ2-2; 7 nucleotides line up with TRBD1. Looked up from germline, CDR1 is MNHNS and CDR2 is SASEGT. J gave up 1 base and V 6 bases, and 5 bases lay outside the gene matches. CDR3 size: 15 residues. CDR3 DNA sequence: TGTGCCAGCAGAGCCCGACAGGGGAACACCGGGGAGCTGTTTTTT. Translated: CASRARQGNTGELFF.

The V call is TRBV7-9, the J call TRBJ2-1, with 9 nucleotides matching TRBD2. CDR1 and CDR2 from the germline V gene are SEHNR and FQNEAQ (reference sequence). This CDR3 has 16 amino acids. Losses at the gene ends were 4 bases for V and 9 bases for J; bases not matched to a gene: 13. CDR3 sequence (DNA): TGTGCCAGCAGCTCCCCCGCGGGAGGGCATCCTACTGAGCAGTTCTTC. It is translated as CASSSPAGGHPTEQFF.

The chain uses TRBV10-2 and TRBJ1-1; D gene unclear. The CDR3 runs 13 residues. Trimming removed 11 bases at V and 0 bases at J, with 13 bases between. Germline V gene lookup returns CDR1 WSHSY and CDR2 SAAADI. The CDR3 loop is CAAQQGLNTEAFF. CDR3 sequence (DNA): TGCGCCGCGCAACAAGGACTGAACACTGAAGCTTTCTTT.

In regard to this clonotype: One end of the junction varies from germline; a read error may be responsible. This sequence joins TRBV6-1 and TRBJ1-2; D remains unclear. The CDR3 spans 12 residues. The germline V gene has CDR1 MNHNS and CDR2 SASEGT. The CDR3 is CARSEGNDGYTF. For the CDR3, the DNA is TGTGCCAGGTCCGAAGGTAACGATGGCTACACCTTC.

This clonotype turned up a few times. The CDR3 region has the DNA TGTGCCAGCAGCCCGACAGGGGGTTTACGCGAGCAGTACTTC. Amino acid sequence: CASSPTGGLREQYF. V is TRBV7-6 and J is TRBJ2-7; 9 bases fit TRBD1. V trimming: 5 bases; J trimming: 6 bases; junction bases outside the gene matches: 8. CDR3 length equals 14 residues. Germline V gene data show CDR1 as SGHVS and CDR2 as FNYEAQ.

The V and J genes are TRBV6-6 and TRBJ1-1; D is perhaps TRBD1 (5 bases). This CDR3 is built from 15 residues. Germline loops: CDR1 MNHNY, CDR2 SVGAGI (reference sequence). V was shortened by 6 bases and J by 2 bases, with 16 bases between the two germline ends. For the CDR3, the DNA is TGTGCCAGCAGCAACGGGACTCCAGAAAACACTGAAGCTTTCTTT. Its protein is CASSNGTPENTEAFF.

A few counts support this clonotype. J is TRBJ1-1 and V is TRBV12-3 or TRBV12-4; D might be TRBD1 (6 bases). The CDR3 is 14 residues long. V lost 7 bases and J 4 bases, leaving 16 bases between the germline ends. Here the CDR3 reads CASKSLGGVTEAFF. CDR3 coding DNA: TGTGCCAGCAAATCATTAGGGGGGGTCACTGAAGCTTTCTTT.

Comments on this clonotype: This may come from a read error, since a much larger clone is one base off. V is TRBV12-3 or TRBV12-4 and J is TRBJ2-7; D call uncertain. The CDR3 extends over 14 amino acids. The V gene lost 2 bases and the J gene lost 3 bases, with 11 bases spanning the gap. The CDR3 DNA sequence: TGTGCCAGCAGTTTAAACAGTGGCTGCTACGAGCAGTACTTC. It yields the protein CASSLNSGCYEQYF.

The chain has TRBV27 and TRBJ1-2; a weak D match, TRBD1 (6 bases). Trimming removed 3 bases at V and 8 bases at J, with 13 bases between. The CDR3 is 13 residues long. Germline assignment: CDR1 MNHEY and CDR2 SMNVEV (reference sequence). For the CDR3, the DNA is TGTGCCAGCAGTTTTGGCAGGGGAGGAGGCTACACCTTC. It is translated as CASSFGRGGGYTF.

This clonotype turned up a few times. J is TRBJ2-3 and V is TRBV20-1; 9 bases match TRBD1. Germline trimming cut 7 bases from V and 5 bases from J; bases unmatched to any gene: 7. Germline loops: CDR1 DFQATT, CDR2 SNEGSKA (reference sequence). The CDR3 contains 13 residues. CDR3 sequence (DNA): TGCAGTGTTCCGGGACAGGGTAAAGATACGCAGTATTTT. This encodes CSVPGQGKDTQYF.

This clonotype was counted a few times. The gene calls are TRBV12-3 or TRBV12-4 and TRBJ1-1, with D perhaps TRBD1 (6 bases). The CDR3 is 12 residues long. V shed 1 base and J shed 9 bases, with 9 bases lying between them. CDR3 residues: CASSLVGQKAFF. As DNA, the CDR3 is TGTGCCAGCAGTTTAGTCGGACAGAAAGCTTTCTTT.

V usage is TRBV7-9 and J usage is TRBJ2-1; 8 bases fit TRBD2. Per the germline V gene, CDR1 is SEHNR and CDR2 is FQNEAQ (reference sequence). Trimming took 5 bases from V and 14 from J; bases not matched to a gene: 8. The CDR3 runs to 12 residues. Here the CDR3 reads CASSHSGNPKFF. The CDR3, as DNA: TGTGCCAGCAGCCATAGCGGGAATCCTAAGTTCTTC. Full variable domain (missing parts from reference TRBV7-9 and TRBJ2-1): DTGVSQNPRHKITKRGQNVTFRCDPISEHNRLYWYRQTLGQGPEFLTYFQNEAQLEKSRLLSDRFSAERPKGSFSTLEIQRTEQGDSAMYLCASSHSGNPKFFGPGTRLTVL.

The chain carries TRBV12-3 or TRBV12-4 and TRBJ2-3; 12 bases agree with TRBD2. V lost 5 bases to trimming and J lost 2 bases; unmatched junction nucleotides: 8. The CDR3 is 17 amino acids. CDR3 loop: CASSPPTSGSFTDTQYF. As DNA, the CDR3 is TGTGCCAGCAGTCCGCCGACTAGCGGGAGTTTCACAGATACGCAGTATTTT.

The V call is TRBV29-1, the J call TRBJ2-7; 9 nucleotides match TRBD2. The CDR3 is made up of 15 amino acids. The germline gives CDR1 SQVTM, CDR2 ANQGSEA. V trimming: 4 bases; J trimming: 3 bases; junction bases outside the gene matches: 10. The CDR3 here is CSVGGLAGVGYEQYF. The CDR3 nucleotides read TGCAGCGTTGGGGGATTAGCGGGAGTGGGCTACGAGCAGTACTTC.

In its sample, this clonotype was seen a few times. The chain carries TRBV2 and TRBJ2-1; 9 nucleotides align to TRBD2. The CDR3 is made up of 17 amino acids. Germline V gene lookup returns CDR1 SNHLY and CDR2 FYNNEI. V gave up 6 bases and J gave up 0 bases; unmatched junction bases: 9. CDR3: CASSLRLAETSYNEQFF. As DNA, the CDR3 is TGTGCCAGCAGCCTCAGACTAGCGGAGACCTCCTACAATGAGCAGTTCTTC.